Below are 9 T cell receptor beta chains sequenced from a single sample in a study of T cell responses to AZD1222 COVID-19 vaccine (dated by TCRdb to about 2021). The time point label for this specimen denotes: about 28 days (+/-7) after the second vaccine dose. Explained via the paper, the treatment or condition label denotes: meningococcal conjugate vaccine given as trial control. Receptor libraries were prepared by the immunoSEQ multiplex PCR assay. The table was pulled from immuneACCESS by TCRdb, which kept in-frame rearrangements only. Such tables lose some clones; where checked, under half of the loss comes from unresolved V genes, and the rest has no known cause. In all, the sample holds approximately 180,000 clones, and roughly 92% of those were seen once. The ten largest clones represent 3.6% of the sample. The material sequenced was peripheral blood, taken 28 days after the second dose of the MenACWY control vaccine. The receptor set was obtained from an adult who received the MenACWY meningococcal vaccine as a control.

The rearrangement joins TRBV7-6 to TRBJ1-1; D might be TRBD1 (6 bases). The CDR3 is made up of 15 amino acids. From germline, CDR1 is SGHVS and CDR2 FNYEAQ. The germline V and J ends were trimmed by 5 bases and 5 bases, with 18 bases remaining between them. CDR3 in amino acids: CASSLETGIRTEAFF. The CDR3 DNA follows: TGTGCCAGCAGCCTGGAGACAGGAATACGAACTGAAGCTTTCTTT. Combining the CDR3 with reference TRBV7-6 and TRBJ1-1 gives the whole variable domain GAGVSQSPRYKVTKRGQDVALRCDPISGHVSLYWYRQALGQGPEFLTYFNYEAQQDKSGLPNDRFSAERPEGSISTLTIQRTEQRDSAMYRCASSLETGIRTEAFFGQGTRLTVV.

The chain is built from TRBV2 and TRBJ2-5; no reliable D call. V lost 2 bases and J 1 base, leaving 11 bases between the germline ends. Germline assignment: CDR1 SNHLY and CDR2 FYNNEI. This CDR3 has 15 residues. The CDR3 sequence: CASSEIGSLQETQYF. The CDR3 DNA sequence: TGTGCCAGCAGTGAAATAGGTAGTCTCCAAGAGACCCAGTACTTC.

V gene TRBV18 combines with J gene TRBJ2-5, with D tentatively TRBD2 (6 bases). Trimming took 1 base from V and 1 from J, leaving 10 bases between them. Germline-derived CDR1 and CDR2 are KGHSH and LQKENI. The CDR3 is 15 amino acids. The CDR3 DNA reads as TGTGCCAGCTCACCACTTTGGACTACCCAAGAGACCCAGTACTTC. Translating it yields CASSPLWTTQETQYF.

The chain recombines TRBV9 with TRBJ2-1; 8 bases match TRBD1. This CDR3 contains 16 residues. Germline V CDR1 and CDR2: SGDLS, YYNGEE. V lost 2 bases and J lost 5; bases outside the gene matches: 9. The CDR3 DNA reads TGTGCCAGCAGCGTGAGGACAGGGATCGGCGACAATGAGCAGTTCTTC. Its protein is CASSVRTGIGDNEQFF.

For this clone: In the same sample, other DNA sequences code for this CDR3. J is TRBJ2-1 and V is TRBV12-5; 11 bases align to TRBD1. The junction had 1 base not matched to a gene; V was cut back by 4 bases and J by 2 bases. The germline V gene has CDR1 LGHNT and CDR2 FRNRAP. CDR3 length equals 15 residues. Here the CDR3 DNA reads TGTGCTAGTGGTTCGGGACAGGGGGCCTACAATGAGCAGTTCTTC. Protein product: CASGSGQGAYNEQFF.

CDR3 sequence: CASSYGSWYEQYF. The CDR3 nucleotides are TGTGCCAGCAGTTACGGGTCATGGTACGAGCAGTACTTC. This chain connects TRBV6-5 to TRBJ2-7, with no clear D. V gave up 2 bases and J gave up 4 bases, with 9 bases separating them. Germline V CDR1 and CDR2: MNHEY, SVGAGI. The CDR3 spans 13 residues.

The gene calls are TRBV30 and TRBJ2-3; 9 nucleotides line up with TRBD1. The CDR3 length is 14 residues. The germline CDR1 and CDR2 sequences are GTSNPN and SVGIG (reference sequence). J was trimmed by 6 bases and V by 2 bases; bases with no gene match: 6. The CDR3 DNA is TGTGCCTGGAGTACCACAGGGGGCTTCGATACGCAGTATTTT. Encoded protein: CAWSTTGGFDTQYF.

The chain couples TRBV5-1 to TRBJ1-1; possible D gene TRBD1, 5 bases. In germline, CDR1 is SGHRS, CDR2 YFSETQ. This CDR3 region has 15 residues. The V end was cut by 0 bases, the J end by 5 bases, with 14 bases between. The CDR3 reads CASSLAKSGGTEAFF. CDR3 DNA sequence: TGCGCCAGCAGCTTGGCCAAATCTGGGGGAACTGAAGCTTTCTTT.

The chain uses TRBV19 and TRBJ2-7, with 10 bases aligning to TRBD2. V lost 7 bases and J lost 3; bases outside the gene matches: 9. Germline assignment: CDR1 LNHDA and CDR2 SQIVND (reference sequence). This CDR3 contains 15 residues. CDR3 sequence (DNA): TGTGCCAGTACCAAGTCAGCTAGCGGGAGCTACGAGCAGTACTTC. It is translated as CASTKSASGSYEQYF.